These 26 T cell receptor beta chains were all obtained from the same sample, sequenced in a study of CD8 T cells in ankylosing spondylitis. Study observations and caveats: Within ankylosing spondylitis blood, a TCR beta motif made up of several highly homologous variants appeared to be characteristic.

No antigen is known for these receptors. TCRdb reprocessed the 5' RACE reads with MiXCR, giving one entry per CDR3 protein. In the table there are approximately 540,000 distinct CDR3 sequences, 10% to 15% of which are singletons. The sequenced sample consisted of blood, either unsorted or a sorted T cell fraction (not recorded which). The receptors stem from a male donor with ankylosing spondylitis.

The CDR3 sequence: CASFRGPLRGSSTDTQYF. CDR3 coding DNA: TGTGCCAGCTTCCGTGGCCCTTTGAGGGGTTCTAGCACAGATACGCAGTATTTT. V usage is TRBV12-3 or TRBV12-4 and J usage is TRBJ2-3; either TRBD1 or TRBD2 may supply D (5 bases each). V was clipped by 8 bases and J by 0 bases, with 24 bases between them. The length of the CDR3 is 18 residues.

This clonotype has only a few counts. CDR3 in amino acids: CASRPPGLLEKLFF. CDR3 DNA: TGTGCCAGCAGGCCACCAGGGTTATTGGAAAAACTGTTTTTT. The chain couples TRBV27 to TRBJ1-4; D may be TRBD1 (5 bases). The CDR3 totals 14 residues. Between the trimmed V and J ends, which lost 6 bases and 8 bases, there was a span of 16 bases. Germline-derived CDR1 and CDR2 are MNHEY and SMNVEV (reference sequence).

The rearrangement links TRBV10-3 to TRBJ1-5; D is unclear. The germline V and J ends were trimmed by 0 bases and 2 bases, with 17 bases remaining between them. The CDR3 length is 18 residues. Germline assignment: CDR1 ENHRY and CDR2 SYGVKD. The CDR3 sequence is CAISESKVPAPGNQPQHF. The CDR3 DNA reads TGTGCCATCAGTGAGTCGAAGGTTCCGGCTCCTGGCAATCAGCCCCAGCATTTT.

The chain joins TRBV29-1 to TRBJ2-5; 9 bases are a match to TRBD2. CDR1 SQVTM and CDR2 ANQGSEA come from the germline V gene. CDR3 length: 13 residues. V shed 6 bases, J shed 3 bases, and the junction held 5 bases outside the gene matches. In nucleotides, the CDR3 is TGCAGCGTCTGGGTAGCGGGAGAAGAGACCCAGTACTTC. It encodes CSVWVAGEETQYF. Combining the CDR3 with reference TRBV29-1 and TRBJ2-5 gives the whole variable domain SAVISQKPSRDICQRGTSLTIQCQVDSQVTMMFWYRQQPGQSLTLIATANQGSEATYESGFVIDKFPISRPNLTFSTLTVSNMSPEDSSIYLCSVWVAGEETQYFGPGTRLLVL.

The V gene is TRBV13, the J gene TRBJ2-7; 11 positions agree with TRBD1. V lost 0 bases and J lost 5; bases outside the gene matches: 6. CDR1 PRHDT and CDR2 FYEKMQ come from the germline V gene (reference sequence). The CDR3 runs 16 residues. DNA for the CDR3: TGTGCCAGCAGCTTAGGGATCGGGACAGGGGGAAACGAGCAGTACTTC. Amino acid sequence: CASSLGIGTGGNEQYF.

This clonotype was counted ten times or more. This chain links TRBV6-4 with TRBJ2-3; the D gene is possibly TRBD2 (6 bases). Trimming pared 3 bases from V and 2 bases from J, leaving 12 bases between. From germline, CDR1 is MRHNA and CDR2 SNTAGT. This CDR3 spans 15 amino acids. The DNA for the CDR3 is TGTGCCAGCAGTGATGGAGGGAGACTCACAGATACGCAGTATTTT. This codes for CASSDGGRLTDTQYF.

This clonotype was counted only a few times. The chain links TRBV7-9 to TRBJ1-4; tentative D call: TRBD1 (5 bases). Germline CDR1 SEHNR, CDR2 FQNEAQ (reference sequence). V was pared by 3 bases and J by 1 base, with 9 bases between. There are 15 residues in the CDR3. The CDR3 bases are TGTGCCAGCAGCTTCATCCAGGGAACTAATGAAAAACTGTTTTTT. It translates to CASSFIQGTNEKLFF.

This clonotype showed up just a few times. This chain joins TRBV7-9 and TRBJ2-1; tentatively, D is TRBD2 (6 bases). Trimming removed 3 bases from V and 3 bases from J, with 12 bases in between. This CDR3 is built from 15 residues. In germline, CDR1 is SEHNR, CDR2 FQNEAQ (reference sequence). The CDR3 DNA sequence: TGTGCCAGCAGCTTGACTAGTATTAACTACAATGAGCAGTTCTTC. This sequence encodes CASSLTSINYNEQFF. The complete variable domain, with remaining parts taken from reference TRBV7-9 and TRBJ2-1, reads DTGVSQNPRHKITKRGQNVTFRCDPISEHNRLYWYRQTLGQGPEFLTYFQNEAQLEKSRLLSDRFSAERPKGSFSTLEIQRTEQGDSAMYLCASSLTSINYNEQFFGPGTRLTVL.

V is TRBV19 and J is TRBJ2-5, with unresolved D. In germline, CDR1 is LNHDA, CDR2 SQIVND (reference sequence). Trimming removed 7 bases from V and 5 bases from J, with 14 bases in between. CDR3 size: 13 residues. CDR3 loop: CASNHGRRETQYF. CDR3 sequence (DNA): TGTGCCAGTAATCATGGGCGGCGGGAGACCCAGTACTTC.

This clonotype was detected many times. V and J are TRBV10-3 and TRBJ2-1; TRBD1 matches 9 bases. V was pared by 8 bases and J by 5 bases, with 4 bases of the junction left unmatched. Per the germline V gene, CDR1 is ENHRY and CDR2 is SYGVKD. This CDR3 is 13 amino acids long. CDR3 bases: TGTGCCATCCGGACAGGGGAAGACAATGAGCAGTTCTTC. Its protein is CAIRTGEDNEQFF.

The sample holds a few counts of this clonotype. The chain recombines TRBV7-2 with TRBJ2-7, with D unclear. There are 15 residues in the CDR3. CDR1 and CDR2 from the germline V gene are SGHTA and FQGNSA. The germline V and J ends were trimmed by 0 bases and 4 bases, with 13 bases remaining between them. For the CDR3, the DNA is TGTGCCAGCAGCTTAGCGCTAGGATCTCTATACGAGCAGTACTTC. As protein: CASSLALGSLYEQYF.

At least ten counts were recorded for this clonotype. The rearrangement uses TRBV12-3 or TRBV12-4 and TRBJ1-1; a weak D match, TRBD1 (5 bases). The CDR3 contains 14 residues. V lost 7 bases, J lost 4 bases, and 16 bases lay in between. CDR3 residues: CASTLGIGGTEAFF. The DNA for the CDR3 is TGTGCCAGCACCCTAGGGATCGGGGGCACTGAAGCTTTCTTT.

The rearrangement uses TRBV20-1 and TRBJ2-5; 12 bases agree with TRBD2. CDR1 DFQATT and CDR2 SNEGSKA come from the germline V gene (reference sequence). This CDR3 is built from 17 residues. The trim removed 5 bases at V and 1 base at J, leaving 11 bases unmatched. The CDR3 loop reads CSAPRLAGGPSQETQYF. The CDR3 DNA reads TGCAGTGCTCCGCGGCTAGCGGGAGGGCCAAGCCAAGAGACCCAGTACTTC.

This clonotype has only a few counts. The CDR3 here is CGAGDSGANVLTF. DNA of the CDR3: TGCGGAGCGGGGGACTCTGGGGCCAACGTCCTGACTTTC. This chain uses TRBV29-1 with TRBJ2-6; 8 bases map to TRBD2. The CDR3 sequence is 13 residues long. Looked up from germline, CDR1 is SQVTM and CDR2 is ANQGSEA.

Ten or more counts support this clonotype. The CDR3 here is CASSLSAAYEQYF. CDR3 nucleotide sequence: TGTGCCAGCTCACTAAGTGCTGCCTACGAGCAGTACTTC. The chain couples TRBV18 to TRBJ2-7; D not resolved. V lost 4 bases, J lost 2 bases, and 9 bases lay in between. CDR3 length: 13 amino acids. Germline CDR1 and CDR2: KGHSH and LQKENI.

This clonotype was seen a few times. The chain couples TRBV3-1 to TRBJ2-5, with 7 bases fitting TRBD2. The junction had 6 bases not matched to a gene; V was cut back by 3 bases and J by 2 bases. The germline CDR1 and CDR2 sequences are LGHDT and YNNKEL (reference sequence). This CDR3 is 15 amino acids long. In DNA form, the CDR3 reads TGTGCCAGCAGCCATAAGCTAGCGGTACAAGAGACCCAGTACTTC. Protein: CASSHKLAVQETQYF.

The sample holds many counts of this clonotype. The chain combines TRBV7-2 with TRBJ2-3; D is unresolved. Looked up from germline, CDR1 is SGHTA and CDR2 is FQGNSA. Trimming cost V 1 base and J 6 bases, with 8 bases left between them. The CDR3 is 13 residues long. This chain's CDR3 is CASSLVDTDTQYF. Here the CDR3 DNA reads TGTGCCAGCAGCTTAGTTGACACGGATACGCAGTATTTT.

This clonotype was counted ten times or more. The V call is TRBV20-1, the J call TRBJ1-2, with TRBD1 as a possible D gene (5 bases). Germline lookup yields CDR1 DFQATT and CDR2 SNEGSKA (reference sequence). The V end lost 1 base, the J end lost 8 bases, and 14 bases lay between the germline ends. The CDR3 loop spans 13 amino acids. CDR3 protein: CSARGGAGRGYTF. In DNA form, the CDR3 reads TGCAGTGCTAGAGGAGGGGCCGGACGCGGCTACACCTTC.

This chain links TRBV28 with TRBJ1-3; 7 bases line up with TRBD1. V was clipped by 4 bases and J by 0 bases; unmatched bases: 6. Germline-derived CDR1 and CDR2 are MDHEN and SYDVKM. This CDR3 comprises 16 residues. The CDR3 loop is CASSSAGTDSGNTIYF. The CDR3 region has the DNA TGTGCCAGCAGTTCCGCAGGGACAGACTCTGGAAACACCATATATTTT. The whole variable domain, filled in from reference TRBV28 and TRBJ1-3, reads DVKVTQSSRYLVKRTGEKVFLECVQDMDHENMFWYRQDPGLGLRLIYFSYDVKMKEKGDIPEGYSVSREKKERFSLILESASTNQTSMYLCASSSAGTDSGNTIYFGEGSWLTVV.

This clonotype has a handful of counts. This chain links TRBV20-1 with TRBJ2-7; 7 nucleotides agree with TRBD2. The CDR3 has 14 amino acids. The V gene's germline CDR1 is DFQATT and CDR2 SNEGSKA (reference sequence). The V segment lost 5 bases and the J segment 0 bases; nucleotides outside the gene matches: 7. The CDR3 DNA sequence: TGCAGTGCTGTACTAGCGTCGAGCTCCTACGAGCAGTACTTC. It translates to CSAVLASSSYEQYF.

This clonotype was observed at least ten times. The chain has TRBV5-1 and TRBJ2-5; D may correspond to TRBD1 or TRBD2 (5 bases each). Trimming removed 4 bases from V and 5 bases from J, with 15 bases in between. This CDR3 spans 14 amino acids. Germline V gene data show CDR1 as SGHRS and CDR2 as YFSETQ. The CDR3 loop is CASSVGASSETQYF. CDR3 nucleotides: TGCGCCAGCAGCGTCGGGGCCTCGTCGGAGACCCAGTACTTC.

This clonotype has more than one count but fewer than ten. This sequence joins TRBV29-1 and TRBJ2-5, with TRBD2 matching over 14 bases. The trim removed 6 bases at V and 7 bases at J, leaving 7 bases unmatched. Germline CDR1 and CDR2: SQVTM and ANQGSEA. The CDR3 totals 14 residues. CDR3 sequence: CSVLGLAGEGTQYF. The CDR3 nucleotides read TGCAGCGTATTGGGACTAGCGGGAGAGGGGACCCAGTACTTC.

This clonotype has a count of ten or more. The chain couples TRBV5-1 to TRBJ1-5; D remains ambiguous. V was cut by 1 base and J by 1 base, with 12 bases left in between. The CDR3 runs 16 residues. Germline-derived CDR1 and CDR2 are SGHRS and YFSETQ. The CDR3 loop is CASSLLGLGSNQPQHF. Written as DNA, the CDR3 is TGCGCCAGCAGCTTGTTAGGGCTAGGAAGCAATCAGCCCCAGCATTTT.

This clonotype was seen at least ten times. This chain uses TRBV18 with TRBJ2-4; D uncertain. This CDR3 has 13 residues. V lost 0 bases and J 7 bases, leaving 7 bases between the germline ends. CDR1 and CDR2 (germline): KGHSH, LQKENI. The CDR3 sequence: CASSPPSVNIQYF. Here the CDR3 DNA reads TGTGCCAGCTCACCACCGTCGGTGAACATTCAGTACTTC.

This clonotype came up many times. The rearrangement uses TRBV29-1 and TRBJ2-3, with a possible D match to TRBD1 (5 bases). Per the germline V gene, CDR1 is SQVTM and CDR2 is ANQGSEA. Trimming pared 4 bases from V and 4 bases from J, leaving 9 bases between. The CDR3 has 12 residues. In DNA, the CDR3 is TGCAGCGTTGTATCGACAGCAGATACGCAGTATTTT. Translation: CSVVSTADTQYF.

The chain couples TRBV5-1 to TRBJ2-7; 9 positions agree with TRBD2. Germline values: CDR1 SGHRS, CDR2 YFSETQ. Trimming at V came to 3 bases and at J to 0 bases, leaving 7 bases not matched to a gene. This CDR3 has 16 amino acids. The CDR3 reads CASSSGLALSSYEQYF. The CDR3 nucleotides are TGCGCCAGCAGCTCGGGACTAGCTTTGAGCTCCTACGAGCAGTACTTC.